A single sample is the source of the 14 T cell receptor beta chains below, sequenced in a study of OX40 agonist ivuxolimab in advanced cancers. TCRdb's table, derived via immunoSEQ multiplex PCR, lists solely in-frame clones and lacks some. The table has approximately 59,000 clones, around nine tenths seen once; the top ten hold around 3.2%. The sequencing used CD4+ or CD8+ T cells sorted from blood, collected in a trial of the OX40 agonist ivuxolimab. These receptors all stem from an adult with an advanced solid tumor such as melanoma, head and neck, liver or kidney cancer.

CDR3 in amino acids: CASSLGSSDQETQYF. The CDR3 DNA reads as TGTGCCAGCAGCTTAGGGTCCAGCGACCAAGAGACCCAGTACTTC. The V gene is TRBV11-3, the J gene TRBJ2-5; no clear D gene. Per germline, CDR1 SGHNT and CDR2 YENEEA. The length of the CDR3 is 15 residues. Trimming took off 1 base at V and 0 bases at J, with 9 bases between the two ends. Based on the CDR3 plus reference TRBV11-3 and TRBJ2-5, the full variable domain is EAGVVQSPRYKIIEKKQPVAFWCNPISGHNTLYWYLQNLGQGPELLIRYENEEAVDDSQLPKDRFSAERLKGVDSTLKIQPAELGDSAVYLCASSLGSSDQETQYFGPGTRLLVL.

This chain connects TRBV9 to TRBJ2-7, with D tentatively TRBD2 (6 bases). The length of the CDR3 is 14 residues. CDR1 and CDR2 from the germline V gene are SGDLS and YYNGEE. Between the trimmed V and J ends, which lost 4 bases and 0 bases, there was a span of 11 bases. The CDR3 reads CASSPRGSSYEQYF. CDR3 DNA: TGTGCCAGCAGCCCTCGGGGGAGCTCCTACGAGCAGTACTTC. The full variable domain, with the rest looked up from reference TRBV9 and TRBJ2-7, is DSGVTQTPKHLITATGQRVTLRCSPRSGDLSVYWYQQSLDQGLQFLIQYYNGEERAKGNILERFSAQQFPDLHSELNLSSLELGDSALYFCASSPRGSSYEQYFGPGTRLTVT.

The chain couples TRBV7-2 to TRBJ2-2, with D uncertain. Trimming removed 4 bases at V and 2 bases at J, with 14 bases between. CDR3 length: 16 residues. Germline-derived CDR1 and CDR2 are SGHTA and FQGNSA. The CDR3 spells CASSYDRRSNTGELFF. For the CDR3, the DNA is TGTGCCAGCAGCTACGACCGACGCTCCAACACCGGGGAGCTGTTTTTT.

CDR3 in DNA: TGTGCCAGCAGTTTAAGCTTTGGCTCCTACGAGCAGTACTTC. It is translated as CASSLSFGSYEQYF. The chain uses TRBV27 and TRBJ2-5; D is ambiguous. The end of the DNA is better explained by TRBJ2-7, so the J call may be wrong. The CDR3 contains 14 residues. CDR1 MNHEY and CDR2 SMNVEV come from the germline V gene (reference sequence).

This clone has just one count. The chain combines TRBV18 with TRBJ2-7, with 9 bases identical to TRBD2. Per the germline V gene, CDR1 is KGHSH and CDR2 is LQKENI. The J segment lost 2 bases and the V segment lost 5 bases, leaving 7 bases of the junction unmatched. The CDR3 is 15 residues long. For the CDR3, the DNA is TGTGCCAGCTCATCCGACCTAGCGGGGACCTACGAGCAGTACTTC. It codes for CASSSDLAGTYEQYF.

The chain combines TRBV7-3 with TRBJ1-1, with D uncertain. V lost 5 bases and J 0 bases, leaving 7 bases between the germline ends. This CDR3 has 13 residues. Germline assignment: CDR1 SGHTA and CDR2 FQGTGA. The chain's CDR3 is CASSPQMNTEAFF. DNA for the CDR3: TGTGCCAGCAGCCCCCAGATGAACACTGAAGCTTTCTTT.

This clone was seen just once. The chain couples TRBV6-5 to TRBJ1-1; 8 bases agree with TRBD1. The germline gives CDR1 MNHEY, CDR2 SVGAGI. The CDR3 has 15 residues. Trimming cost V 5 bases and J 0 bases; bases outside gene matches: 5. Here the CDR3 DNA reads TGTGCCAGCAGTCACCGACAGGGGATGAACACTGAAGCTTTCTTT. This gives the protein CASSHRQGMNTEAFF.

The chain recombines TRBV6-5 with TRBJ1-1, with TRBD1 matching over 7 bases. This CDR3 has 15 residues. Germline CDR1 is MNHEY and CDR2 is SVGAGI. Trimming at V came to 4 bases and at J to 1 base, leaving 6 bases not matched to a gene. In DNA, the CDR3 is TGTGCCAGCAGTTCCTTCGGGACAGAGAACACTGAAGCTTTCTTT. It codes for CASSSFGTENTEAFF.

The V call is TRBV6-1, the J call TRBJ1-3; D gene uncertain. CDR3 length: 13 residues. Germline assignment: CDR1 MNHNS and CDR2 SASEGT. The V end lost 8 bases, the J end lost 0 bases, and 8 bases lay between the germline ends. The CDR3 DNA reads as TGTGCCAGCGGTCGGCGCTCTGGAAACACCATATATTTT. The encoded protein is CASGRRSGNTIYF.

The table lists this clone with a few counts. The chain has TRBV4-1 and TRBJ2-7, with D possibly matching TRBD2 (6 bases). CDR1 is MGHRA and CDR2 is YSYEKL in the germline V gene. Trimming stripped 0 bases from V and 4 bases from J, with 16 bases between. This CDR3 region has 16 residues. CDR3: CASSQDRGGIRYEQYF. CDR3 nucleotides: TGCGCCAGCAGCCAAGATCGAGGCGGGATAAGGTACGAGCAGTACTTC.

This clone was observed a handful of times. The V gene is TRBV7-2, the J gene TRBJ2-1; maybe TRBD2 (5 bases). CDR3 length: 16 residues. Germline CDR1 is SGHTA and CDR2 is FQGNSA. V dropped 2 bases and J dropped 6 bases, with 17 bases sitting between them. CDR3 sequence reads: CASSLSWATEVNEQFF. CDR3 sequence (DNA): TGTGCCAGCAGCTTATCGTGGGCCACGGAGGTCAATGAGCAGTTCTTC.

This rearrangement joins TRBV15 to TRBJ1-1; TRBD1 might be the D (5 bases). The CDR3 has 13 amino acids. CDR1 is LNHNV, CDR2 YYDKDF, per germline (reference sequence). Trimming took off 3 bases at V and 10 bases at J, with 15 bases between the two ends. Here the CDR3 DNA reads TGTGCCACCAGCAGCACTAAGACAGTTCTAGCTTTCTTT. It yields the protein CATSSTKTVLAFF.

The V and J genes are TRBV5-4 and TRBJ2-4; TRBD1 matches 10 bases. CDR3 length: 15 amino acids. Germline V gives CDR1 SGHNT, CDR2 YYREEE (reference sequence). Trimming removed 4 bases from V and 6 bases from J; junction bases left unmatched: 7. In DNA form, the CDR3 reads TGTGCCAGCAGCCAGACAGGGGGCGCGGGAAACATTCAGTACTTC. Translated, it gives CASSQTGGAGNIQYF.

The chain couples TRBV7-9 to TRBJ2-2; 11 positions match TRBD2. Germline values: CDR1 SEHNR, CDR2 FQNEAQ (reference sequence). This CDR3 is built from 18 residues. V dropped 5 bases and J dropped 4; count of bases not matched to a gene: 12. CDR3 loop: CASSEENLAGGFTGELFF. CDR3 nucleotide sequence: TGTGCCAGCAGCGAAGAAAATCTAGCGGGAGGTTTCACCGGGGAGCTGTTTTTT.